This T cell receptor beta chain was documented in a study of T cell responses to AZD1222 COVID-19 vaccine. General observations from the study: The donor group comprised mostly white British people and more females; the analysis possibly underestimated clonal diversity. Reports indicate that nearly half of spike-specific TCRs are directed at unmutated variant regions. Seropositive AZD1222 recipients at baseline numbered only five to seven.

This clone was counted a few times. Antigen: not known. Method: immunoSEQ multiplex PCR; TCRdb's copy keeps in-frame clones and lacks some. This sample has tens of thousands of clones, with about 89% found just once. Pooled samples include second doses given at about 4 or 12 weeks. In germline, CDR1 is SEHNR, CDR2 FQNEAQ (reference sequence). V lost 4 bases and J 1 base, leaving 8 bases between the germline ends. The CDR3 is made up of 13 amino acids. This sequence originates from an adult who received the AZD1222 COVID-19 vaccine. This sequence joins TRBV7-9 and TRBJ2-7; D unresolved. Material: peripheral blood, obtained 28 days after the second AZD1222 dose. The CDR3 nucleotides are TGTGCCAGCAGCTCTACAAGTTCCTACGAGCAGTACTTC. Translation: CASSSTSSYEQYF.